The rows below give T cell receptor beta chains drawn from one sample of a study of CD4+ T cells in melanoma. Here immunoSEQ multiplex PCR was the method, and the copy in TCRdb shows in-frame clones only, minus some. The sample includes about 50,000 clones, approximately 89% seen only once; the top ten take 10% to 15%. Material: peripheral blood. The receptors derive from a human donor with melanoma. CDR3s include the opening cysteine and the closing phenylalanine or tryptophan. D genes are given only for firm matches. For some rows the clone size is stated as once, few or many, or as a class when expanded; others skip it.

v_call: TRBV4-2; j_call: TRBJ2-7; d_call: TRBD1; clone_size: NA; cdr3_aa: CASSQIDRVPYGEQYF; cdr3_nt: TGTGCCAGCAGCCAAATTGACAGGGTCCCCTACGGCGAGCAGTACTTC
v_call: TRBV7-8; j_call: TRBJ2-5; d_call: NA; clone_size: NA; cdr3_aa: CASSFGRDQETQYF; cdr3_nt: TGTGCCAGCAGCTTTGGCAGGGACCAAGAGACCCAGTACTTC
v_call: TRBV28; j_call: TRBJ2-7; d_call: NA; clone_size: NA; cdr3_aa: CASSFQTYEQYF; cdr3_nt: TGTGCCAGCAGTTTCCAGACCTACGAGCAGTACTTC
v_call: TRBV18; j_call: TRBJ2-7; d_call: TRBD1; clone_size: NA; cdr3_aa: CASSPPGTGAQYF; cdr3_nt: TGTGCCAGCTCACCACCCGGGACAGGGGCGCAGTACTTC
v_call: TRBV5-1; j_call: TRBJ2-1; d_call: TRBD2; clone_size: NA; cdr3_aa: CASRELAGVNEQFF; cdr3_nt: TGCGCCAGCAGAGAGCTAGCGGGCGTGAATGAGCAGTTCTTC
v_call: TRBV25-1; j_call: TRBJ1-3; d_call: NA; clone_size: NA; cdr3_aa: CASSEWTSGGNTIYF; cdr3_nt: TGTGCCAGCAGTGAATGGACTTCGGGTGGAAACACCATATATTTT
v_call: TRBV6-9; j_call: TRBJ2-7; d_call: TRBD1; clone_size: NA; cdr3_aa: CARKGTGTYEQYF; cdr3_nt: TGTGCCAGAAAGGGGACAGGGACCTACGAGCAGTACTTC
v_call: TRBV11-2; j_call: TRBJ2-1; d_call: NA; clone_size: NA; cdr3_aa: CASSLGLYNEQFF; cdr3_nt: TGTGCCAGCAGCTTAGGACTATACAATGAGCAGTTCTTC
v_call: TRBV29-1; j_call: TRBJ2-1; d_call: NA; clone_size: NA; cdr3_aa: CSVVAISGNNEQFF; cdr3_nt: TGCAGCGTTGTGGCAATAAGCGGCAACAATGAGCAGTTCTTC
v_call: TRBV6-5; j_call: TRBJ2-2; d_call: NA; clone_size: NA; cdr3_aa: CASLRGGTGELFF; cdr3_nt: TGTGCCAGCCTAAGAGGGGGCACCGGGGAGCTGTTTTTT
v_call: TRBV7-2; j_call: TRBJ2-5; d_call: NA; clone_size: NA; cdr3_aa: CASSSGTYKETQYF; cdr3_nt: TGTGCCAGCAGCTCCGGGACATACAAAGAGACCCAGTACTTC
v_call: TRBV7-9; j_call: TRBJ2-7; d_call: NA; clone_size: NA; cdr3_aa: CASSRERDYEQYF; cdr3_nt: TGTGCCAGCAGTCGAGAAAGGGACTACGAGCAGTACTTC
v_call: TRBV7-2; j_call: TRBJ1-1; d_call: NA; clone_size: NA; cdr3_aa: CASSFGLVSEAFF; cdr3_nt: TGTGCCAGCAGCTTTGGTCTGGTCTCTGAAGCTTTCTTT
v_call: TRBV10-3; j_call: TRBJ1-2; d_call: TRBD1; clone_size: NA; cdr3_aa: CAIRGDSFYGYTF; cdr3_nt: TGTGCCATCAGAGGGGACAGTTTCTATGGCTACACCTTC
v_call: TRBV6-5; j_call: TRBJ2-3; d_call: NA; clone_size: NA; cdr3_aa: CASSLPQGDTQYF; cdr3_nt: TGTGCCAGCAGTTTACCCCAGGGAGATACGCAGTATTTT
v_call: TRBV7-3; j_call: TRBJ1-2; d_call: NA; clone_size: NA; cdr3_aa: CASSLTPGGAYGYTF; cdr3_nt: TGTGCCAGCAGCTTAACCCCCGGGGGCGCGTATGGCTACACCTTC
v_call: TRBV10-2; j_call: TRBJ2-1; d_call: NA; clone_size: NA; cdr3_aa: CASLDFYNEQFF; cdr3_nt: TGCGCCAGCCTCGACTTCTACAATGAGCAGTTCTTC
v_call: TRBV2; j_call: TRBJ2-1; d_call: NA; clone_size: NA; cdr3_aa: CASSERGAPYNEQFF; cdr3_nt: TGTGCCAGCAGTGAAAGGGGGGCCCCCTACAATGAGCAGTTCTTC
v_call: TRBV5-1; j_call: TRBJ2-7; d_call: TRBD1; clone_size: NA; cdr3_aa: CASSFTGGYEQYF; cdr3_nt: TGCGCCAGCAGCTTTACAGGGGGCTACGAGCAGTACTTC
v_call: TRBV18; j_call: TRBJ1-2; d_call: TRBD1; clone_size: NA; cdr3_aa: CASSPSSGGAVSGYTF; cdr3_nt: TGTGCCAGCTCACCATCGTCAGGGGGCGCTGTATCTGGCTACACCTTC
v_call: TRBV10-3; j_call: TRBJ2-7; d_call: NA; clone_size: NA; cdr3_aa: CAISEEEGAYEQYF; cdr3_nt: TGTGCCATCAGTGAGGAGGAAGGGGCCTACGAGCAGTACTTC
v_call: TRBV6-1; j_call: TRBJ1-2; d_call: NA; clone_size: NA; cdr3_aa: CASSLDSAYGYTF; cdr3_nt: TGTGCCAGCAGTTTAGACAGTGCCTATGGCTACACCTTC
v_call: TRBV19; j_call: TRBJ1-5; d_call: NA; clone_size: few; cdr3_aa: CASSLGGQGGQPQHF; cdr3_nt: TGTGCCAGTAGCCTCGGGGGGCAGGGCGGGCAGCCCCAGCATTTT
v_call: TRBV15; j_call: TRBJ2-1; d_call: NA; clone_size: NA; cdr3_aa: CATSRGGGGQSNNEQFF; cdr3_nt: TGTGCCACCAGCAGGGGGGGAGGGGGACAGAGCAACAATGAGCAGTTCTTC
v_call: TRBV2; j_call: TRBJ2-2; d_call: NA; clone_size: NA; cdr3_aa: CASSFTTGLHGELFF; cdr3_nt: TGTGCCAGCAGTTTCACGACAGGCTTGCACGGGGAGCTGTTTTTT
v_call: TRBV7-9; j_call: TRBJ1-3; d_call: NA; clone_size: NA; cdr3_aa: CASSFPDSGNTIYF; cdr3_nt: TGTGCCAGCAGCTTCCCGGACTCTGGAAACACCATATATTTT
v_call: TRBV6-1; j_call: TRBJ2-7; d_call: TRBD1; clone_size: once; cdr3_aa: CASTKGDSSYEQYF; cdr3_nt: TGTGCCAGCACCAAGGGGGACAGTTCCTACGAGCAGTACTTC
v_call: TRBV2; j_call: TRBJ1-4; d_call: NA; clone_size: NA; cdr3_aa: CASSATNEKLFF; cdr3_nt: TGTGCCAGCAGCGCAACTAATGAAAAACTGTTTTTT
v_call: TRBV5-4; j_call: TRBJ2-3; d_call: NA; clone_size: NA; cdr3_aa: CASRPGRSTDTQYF; cdr3_nt: TGTGCCAGCAGACCCGGGAGAAGCACAGATACGCAGTATTTT
v_call: TRBV5-1; j_call: TRBJ2-7; d_call: TRBD1; clone_size: NA; cdr3_aa: CASSLNLNRDSSYEQYF; cdr3_nt: TGCGCCAGCAGCTTGAACCTTAACCGGGACAGCTCCTACGAGCAGTACTTC
v_call: TRBV29-1; j_call: TRBJ1-1; d_call: NA; clone_size: NA; cdr3_aa: CSVDSFSHEAFF; cdr3_nt: TGCAGCGTTGATAGTTTTAGCCACGAAGCTTTCTTT
v_call: TRBV5-1; j_call: TRBJ2-3; d_call: NA; clone_size: NA; cdr3_aa: CASSSTQGDTQYF; cdr3_nt: TGCGCCAGCAGCTCAACCCAGGGAGATACGCAGTATTTT
v_call: TRBV11-2; j_call: TRBJ2-1; d_call: NA; clone_size: NA; cdr3_aa: CASSRSGRLYNEQFF; cdr3_nt: TGTGCCAGCAGCCGTTCGGGACGGCTCTACAATGAGCAGTTCTTC
v_call: TRBV7-2; j_call: TRBJ2-3; d_call: NA; clone_size: NA; cdr3_aa: CASSLLGSTDTQYF; cdr3_nt: TGTGCCAGCAGCTTACTCGGTAGCACAGATACGCAGTATTTT
v_call: TRBV7-9; j_call: TRBJ2-7; d_call: NA; clone_size: NA; cdr3_aa: CASSFSHEQYF; cdr3_nt: TGTGCCAGCAGCTTTAGCCACGAGCAGTACTTC
v_call: TRBV7-2; j_call: TRBJ1-1; d_call: NA; clone_size: NA; cdr3_aa: CASSSDFRAEAFF; cdr3_nt: TGTGCCAGCAGCTCAGATTTCCGGGCAGAAGCTTTCTTT
v_call: TRBV5-1; j_call: TRBJ1-1; d_call: NA; clone_size: NA; cdr3_aa: CASSLELGTEAFF; cdr3_nt: TGCGCCAGCAGCTTGGAACTGGGTACTGAAGCTTTCTTT
v_call: TRBV18; j_call: TRBJ2-7; d_call: NA; clone_size: NA; cdr3_aa: CASSPPVGYEQYF; cdr3_nt: TGTGCCAGCTCACCACCGGTGGGCTACGAGCAGTACTTC
v_call: TRBV5-8; j_call: TRBJ2-1; d_call: NA; clone_size: NA; cdr3_aa: CASSDRQDYNEQFF; cdr3_nt: TGTGCCAGCAGCGATCGACAGGACTACAATGAGCAGTTCTTC
v_call: TRBV19; j_call: TRBJ1-2; d_call: NA; clone_size: NA; cdr3_aa: CASSIEGDWSLYGYTF; cdr3_nt: TGTGCCAGTAGTATAGAAGGAGATTGGTCCCTGTATGGCTACACCTTC
v_call: TRBV10-3; j_call: TRBJ2-7; d_call: NA; clone_size: NA; cdr3_aa: CAISDSPYEQYF; cdr3_nt: TGTGCCATCAGTGACAGCCCCTACGAGCAGTACTTC
v_call: TRBV9; j_call: TRBJ1-1; d_call: NA; clone_size: few; cdr3_aa: CASSETVVGAEAFF; cdr3_nt: TGTGCCAGCAGCGAGACAGTAGTCGGGGCTGAAGCTTTCTTT
v_call: TRBV14; j_call: TRBJ2-3; d_call: NA; clone_size: NA; cdr3_aa: CASSQGMRSVTQYF; cdr3_nt: TGTGCCAGCAGCCAAGGAATGCGGTCAGTTACGCAGTATTTT
v_call: TRBV4-1; j_call: TRBJ2-1; d_call: NA; clone_size: NA; cdr3_aa: CASSQDPGGRTVYNEQFF; cdr3_nt: TGCGCCAGCAGCCAAGATCCTGGGGGACGGACGGTTTACAATGAGCAGTTCTTC
v_call: TRBV19; j_call: TRBJ1-1; d_call: NA; clone_size: NA; cdr3_aa: CASSIALRATEAFF; cdr3_nt: TGTGCCAGTAGTATTGCCTTAAGGGCCACTGAAGCTTTCTTT
v_call: TRBV5-6; j_call: TRBJ2-2; d_call: NA; clone_size: NA; cdr3_aa: CASSLGGRGDTGELFF; cdr3_nt: TGTGCCAGCAGCTTGGGAGGGCGCGGTGACACCGGGGAGCTGTTTTTT
v_call: TRBV19; j_call: TRBJ2-7; d_call: TRBD1; clone_size: NA; cdr3_aa: CASSQVGGFDEQYF; cdr3_nt: TGTGCCAGTAGTCAGGTAGGGGGCTTCGACGAGCAGTACTTC
v_call: TRBV7-8; j_call: TRBJ2-1; d_call: TRBD2; clone_size: NA; cdr3_aa: CASSLGGGANNEQFF; cdr3_nt: TGTGCCAGCAGCTTAGGCGGGGGGGCCAACAATGAGCAGTTCTTC
v_call: TRBV7-6; j_call: TRBJ2-7; d_call: NA; clone_size: NA; cdr3_aa: CASSRGFSYEQYF; cdr3_nt: TGTGCCAGCAGCCGGGGCTTCTCCTACGAGCAGTACTTC
v_call: TRBV5-4; j_call: TRBJ1-1; d_call: NA; clone_size: NA; cdr3_aa: CASSPGAGRTAFF; cdr3_nt: TGTGCCAGCAGCCCGGGGGCAGGGCGCACAGCTTTCTTT
v_call: TRBV18; j_call: TRBJ1-1; d_call: NA; clone_size: few; cdr3_aa: CASSRGNTEAFF; cdr3_nt: TGTGCCAGCTCACGGGGGAACACTGAAGCTTTCTTT
v_call: TRBV21-1; j_call: TRBJ2-5; d_call: NA; clone_size: NA; cdr3_aa: CASSPGGHQETQYF; cdr3_nt: TGTGCCAGCAGCCCGGGCGGGCATCAAGAGACCCAGTACTTC
v_call: TRBV7-8; j_call: TRBJ2-7; d_call: NA; clone_size: NA; cdr3_aa: CASSLQGFYEQYF; cdr3_nt: TGTGCCAGCAGCTTACAGGGATTCTACGAGCAGTACTTC
v_call: TRBV4-1; j_call: TRBJ2-7; d_call: NA; clone_size: NA; cdr3_aa: CASSQDLGTGRFREQYF; cdr3_nt: TGCGCCAGCAGCCAAGATCTAGGTACAGGGCGATTCCGCGAGCAGTACTTC
v_call: TRBV15; j_call: TRBJ1-1; d_call: TRBD1; clone_size: NA; cdr3_aa: CATSSTGALNTEAFF; cdr3_nt: TGTGCCACCAGCTCGACAGGGGCCTTGAACACTGAAGCTTTCTTT